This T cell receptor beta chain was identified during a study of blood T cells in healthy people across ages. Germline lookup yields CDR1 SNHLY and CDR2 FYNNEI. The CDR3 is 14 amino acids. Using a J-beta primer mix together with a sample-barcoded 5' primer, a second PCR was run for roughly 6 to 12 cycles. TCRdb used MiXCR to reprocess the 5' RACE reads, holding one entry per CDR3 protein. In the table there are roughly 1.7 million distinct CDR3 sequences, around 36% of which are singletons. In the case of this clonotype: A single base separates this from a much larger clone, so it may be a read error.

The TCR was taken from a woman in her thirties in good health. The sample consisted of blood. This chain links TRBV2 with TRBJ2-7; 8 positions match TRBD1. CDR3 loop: CTSSASGTGTEQYF. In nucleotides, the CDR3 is TGTACCAGCAGTGCCTCCGGGACAGGCACCGAGCAGTACTTC.